This T cell receptor (beta chain) was recovered during a study of blood T cell repertoires in COVID-19. Per germline, CDR1 WNHNN and CDR2 SYGVQD (reference sequence). The V end was cut by 0 bases, the J end by 4 bases, with 16 bases between. This CDR3 is built from 17 residues. Measured with immunoSEQ multiplex PCR; TCRdb has only the in-frame clones, and not every one. The sample lists fewer than 300,000 clones, approximately 92% occurring once. The rearrangement links TRBV10-1 to TRBJ1-5; D may be TRBD1 (5 bases). Sample: PBMCs or T cells enriched from blood (not recorded which). The TCR originated in a woman in her twenties or thirties who had recovered from COVID-19. The CDR3 bases are TGCGCCAGCAGTGAGTCGACTATAGCCGGGGGTAATCAGCCCCAGCATTTT. This gives the protein CASSESTIAGGNQPQHF.